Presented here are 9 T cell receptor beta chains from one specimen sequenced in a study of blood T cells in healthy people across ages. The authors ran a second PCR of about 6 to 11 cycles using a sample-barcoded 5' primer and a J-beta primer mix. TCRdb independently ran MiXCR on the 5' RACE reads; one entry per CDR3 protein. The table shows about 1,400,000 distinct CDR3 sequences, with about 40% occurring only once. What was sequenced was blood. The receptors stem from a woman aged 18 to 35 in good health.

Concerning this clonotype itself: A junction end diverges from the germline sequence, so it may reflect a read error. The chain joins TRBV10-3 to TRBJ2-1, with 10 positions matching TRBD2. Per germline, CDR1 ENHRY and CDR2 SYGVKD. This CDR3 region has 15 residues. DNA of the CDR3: TGTGCCACCGCCTCCCCTAGCGGGGGCTACAAGGAGCAGTTCTTC. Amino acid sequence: CATASPSGGYKEQFF.

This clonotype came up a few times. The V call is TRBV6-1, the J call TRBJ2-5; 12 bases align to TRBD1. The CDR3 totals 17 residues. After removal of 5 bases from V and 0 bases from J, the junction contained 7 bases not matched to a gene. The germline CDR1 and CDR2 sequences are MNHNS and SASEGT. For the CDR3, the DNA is TGTGCCAGCAGTCCGGGACAGGGGGCTGTGTACCAAGAGACCCAGTACTTC. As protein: CASSPGQGAVYQETQYF.

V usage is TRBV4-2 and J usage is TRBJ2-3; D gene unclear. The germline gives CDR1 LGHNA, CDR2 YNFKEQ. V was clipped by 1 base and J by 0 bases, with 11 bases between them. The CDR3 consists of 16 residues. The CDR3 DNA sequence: TGTGCCAGCAGCCAAGCTCAAGGTCCTAGCACAGATACGCAGTATTTT. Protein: CASSQAQGPSTDTQYF.

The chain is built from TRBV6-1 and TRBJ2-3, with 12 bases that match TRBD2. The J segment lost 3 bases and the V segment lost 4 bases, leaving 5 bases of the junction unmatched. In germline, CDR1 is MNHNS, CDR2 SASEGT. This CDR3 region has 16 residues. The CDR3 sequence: CASSGTSGGHTDTQYF. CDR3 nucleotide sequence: TGTGCCAGCAGTGGAACTAGCGGGGGGCATACAGATACGCAGTATTTT.

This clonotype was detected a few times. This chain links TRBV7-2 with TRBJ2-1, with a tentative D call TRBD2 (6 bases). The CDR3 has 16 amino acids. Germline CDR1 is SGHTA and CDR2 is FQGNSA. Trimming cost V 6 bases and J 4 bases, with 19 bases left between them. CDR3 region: CASRLRGSLVYNEQFF. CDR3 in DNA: TGTGCCAGCAGACTACGGGGGTCGCTCGTGTACAATGAGCAGTTCTTC.

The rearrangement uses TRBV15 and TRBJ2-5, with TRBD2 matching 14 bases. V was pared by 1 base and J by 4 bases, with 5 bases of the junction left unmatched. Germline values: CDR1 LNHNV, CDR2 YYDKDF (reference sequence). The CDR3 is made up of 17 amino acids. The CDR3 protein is CATSRVGLAGDGETQYF. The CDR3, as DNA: TGTGCCACCAGCAGAGTGGGACTAGCGGGAGATGGAGAGACCCAGTACTTC. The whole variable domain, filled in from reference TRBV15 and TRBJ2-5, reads DAMVIQNPRYQVTQFGKPVTLSCSQTLNHNVMYWYQQKSSQAPKLLFHYYDKDFNNEADTPDNFQSRRPNTSFCFLDIRSPGLGDTAMYLCATSRVGLAGDGETQYFGPGTRLLVL.

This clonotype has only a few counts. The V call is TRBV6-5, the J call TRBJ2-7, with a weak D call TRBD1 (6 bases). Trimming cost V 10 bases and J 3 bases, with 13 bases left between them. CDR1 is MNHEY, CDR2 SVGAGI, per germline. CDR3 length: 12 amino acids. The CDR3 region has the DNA TGTGCCACAAGACAGGATTACTACGAGCAGTACTTC. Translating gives CATRQDYYEQYF.

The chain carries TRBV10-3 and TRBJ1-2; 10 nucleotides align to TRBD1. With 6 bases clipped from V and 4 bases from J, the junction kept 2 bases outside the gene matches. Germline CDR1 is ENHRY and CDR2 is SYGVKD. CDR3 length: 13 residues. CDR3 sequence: CAIRTGGGYGYTF. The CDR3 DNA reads TGTGCCATCAGGACAGGGGGCGGCTATGGCTACACCTTC.

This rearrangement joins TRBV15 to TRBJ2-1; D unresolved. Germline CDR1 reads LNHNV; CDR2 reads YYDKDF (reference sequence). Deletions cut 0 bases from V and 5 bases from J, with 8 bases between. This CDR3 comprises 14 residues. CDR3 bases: TGTGCCACCAGCAGAGATCTACTGAACAATGAGCAGTTCTTC. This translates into CATSRDLLNNEQFF.